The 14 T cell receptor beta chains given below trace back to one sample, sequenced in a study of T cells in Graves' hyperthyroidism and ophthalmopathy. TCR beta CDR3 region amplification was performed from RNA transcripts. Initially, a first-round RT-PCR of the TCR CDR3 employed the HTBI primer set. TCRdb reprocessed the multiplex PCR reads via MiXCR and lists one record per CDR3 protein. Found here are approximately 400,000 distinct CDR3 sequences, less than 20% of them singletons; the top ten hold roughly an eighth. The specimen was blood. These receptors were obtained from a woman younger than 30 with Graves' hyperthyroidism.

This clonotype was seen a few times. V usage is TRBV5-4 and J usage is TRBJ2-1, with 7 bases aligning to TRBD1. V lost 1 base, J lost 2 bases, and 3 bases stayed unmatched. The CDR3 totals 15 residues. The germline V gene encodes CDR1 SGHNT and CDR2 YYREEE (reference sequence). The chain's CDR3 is CASSLRGRTYNEQFF. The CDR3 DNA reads TGTGCCAGCAGCTTGAGGGGGCGAACCTACAATGAGCAGTTCTTC. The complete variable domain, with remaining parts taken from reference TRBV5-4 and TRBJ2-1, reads ETGVTQSPTHLIKTRGQQVTLRCSSQSGHNTVSWYQQALGQGPQFIFQYYREEENGRGNFPPRFSGLQFPNYSSELNVNALELDDSALYLCASSLRGRTYNEQFFGPGTRLTVL.

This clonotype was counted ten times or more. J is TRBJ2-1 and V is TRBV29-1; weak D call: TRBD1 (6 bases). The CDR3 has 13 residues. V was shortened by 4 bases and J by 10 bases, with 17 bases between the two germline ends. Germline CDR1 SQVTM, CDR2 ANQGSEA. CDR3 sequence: CSVGITGNSEQFF. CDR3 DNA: TGCAGCGTTGGTATTACAGGGAATAGCGAGCAGTTCTTC.

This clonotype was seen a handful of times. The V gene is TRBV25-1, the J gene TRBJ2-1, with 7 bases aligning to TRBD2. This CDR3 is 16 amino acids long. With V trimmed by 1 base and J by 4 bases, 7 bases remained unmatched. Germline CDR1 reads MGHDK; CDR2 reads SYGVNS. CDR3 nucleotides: TGTGCCAGCAGTGAATTACTGGCTAGCGGATACAATGAGCAGTTCTTC. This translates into CASSELLASGYNEQFF. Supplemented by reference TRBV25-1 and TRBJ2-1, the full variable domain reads EADIYQTPRYLVIGTGKKITLECSQTMGHDKMYWYQQDPGMELHLIHYSYGVNSTEKGDLSSESTVSRIRTEHFPLTLESARPSHTSQYLCASSELLASGYNEQFFGPGTRLTVL.

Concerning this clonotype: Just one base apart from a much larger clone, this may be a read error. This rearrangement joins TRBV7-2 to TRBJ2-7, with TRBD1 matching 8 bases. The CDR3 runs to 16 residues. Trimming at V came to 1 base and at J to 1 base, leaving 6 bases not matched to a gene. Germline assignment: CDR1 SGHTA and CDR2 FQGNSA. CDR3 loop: CASSLGAGGLSYEQYF. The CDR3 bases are TGTGCCAGCAGCTTAGGGGCAGGGGGCTTATCCTACGAGCAGTACTTC.

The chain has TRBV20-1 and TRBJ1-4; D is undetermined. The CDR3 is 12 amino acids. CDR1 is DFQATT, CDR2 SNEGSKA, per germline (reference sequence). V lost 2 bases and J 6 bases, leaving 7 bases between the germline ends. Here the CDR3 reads CSARRADEKLFF. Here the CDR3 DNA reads TGCAGTGCTAGACGGGCCGATGAAAAACTGTTTTTT.

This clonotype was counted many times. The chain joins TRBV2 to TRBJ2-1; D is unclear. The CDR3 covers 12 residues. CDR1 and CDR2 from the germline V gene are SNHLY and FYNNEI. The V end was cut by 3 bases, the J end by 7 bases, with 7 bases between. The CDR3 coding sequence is TGTGCCAGCAGTGATCCGCCAAATGAGCAGTTCTTC. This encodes CASSDPPNEQFF. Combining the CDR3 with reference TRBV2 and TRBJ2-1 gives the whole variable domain EPEVTQTPSHQVTQMGQEVILRCVPISNHLYFYWYRQILGQKVEFLVSFYNNEISEKSEIFDDQFSVERPDGSNFTLKIRSTKLEDSAMYFCASSDPPNEQFFGPGTRLTVL.

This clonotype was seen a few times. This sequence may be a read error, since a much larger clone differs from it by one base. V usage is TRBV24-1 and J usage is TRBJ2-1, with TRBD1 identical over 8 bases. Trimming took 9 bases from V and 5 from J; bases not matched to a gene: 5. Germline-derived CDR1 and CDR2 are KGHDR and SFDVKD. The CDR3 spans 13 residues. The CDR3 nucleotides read TGTGCCACCGTTTCGGGACAGGACAATGAGCAGTTCTTC. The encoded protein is CATVSGQDNEQFF.

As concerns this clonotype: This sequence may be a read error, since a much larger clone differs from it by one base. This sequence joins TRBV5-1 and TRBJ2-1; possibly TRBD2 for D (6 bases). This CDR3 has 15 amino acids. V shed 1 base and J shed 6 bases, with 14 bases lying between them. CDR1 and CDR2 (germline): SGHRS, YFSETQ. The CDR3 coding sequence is TGCGCCAGCAGCTTGAGACGGGGGTTAGGCAATGAGCAGTTCTTC. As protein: CASSLRRGLGNEQFF.

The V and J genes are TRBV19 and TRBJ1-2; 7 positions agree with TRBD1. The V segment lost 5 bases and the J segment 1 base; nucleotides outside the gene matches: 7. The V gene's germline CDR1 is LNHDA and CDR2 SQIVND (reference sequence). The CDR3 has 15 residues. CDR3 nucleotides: TGTGCCAGTAGTCCACAGACAGGGATTAACTATGGCTACACCTTC. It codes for CASSPQTGINYGYTF.

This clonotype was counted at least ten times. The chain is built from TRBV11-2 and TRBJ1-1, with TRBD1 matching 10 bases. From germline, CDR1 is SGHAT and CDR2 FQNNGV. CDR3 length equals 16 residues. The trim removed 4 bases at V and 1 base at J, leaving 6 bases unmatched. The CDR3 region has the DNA TGTGCCAGCAGCTCAAGACAGGGGGCGGAGAACACTGAAGCTTTCTTT. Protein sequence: CASSSRQGAENTEAFF.

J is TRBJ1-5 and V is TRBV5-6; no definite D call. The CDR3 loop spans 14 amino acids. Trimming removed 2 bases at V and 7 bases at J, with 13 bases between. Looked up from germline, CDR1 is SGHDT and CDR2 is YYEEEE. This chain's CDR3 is CASSFFQVGQPQHF. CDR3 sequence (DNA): TGTGCCAGCAGCTTTTTTCAGGTCGGGCAGCCCCAGCATTTT.

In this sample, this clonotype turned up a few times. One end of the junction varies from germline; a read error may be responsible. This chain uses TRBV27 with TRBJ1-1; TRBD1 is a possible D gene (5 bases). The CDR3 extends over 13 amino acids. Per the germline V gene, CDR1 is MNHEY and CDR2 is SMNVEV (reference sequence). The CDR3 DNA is TGTGCCAGCAGTTTAAGGGGAGGCACTGAAGCTCTCTTT. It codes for CASSLRGGTEALF.

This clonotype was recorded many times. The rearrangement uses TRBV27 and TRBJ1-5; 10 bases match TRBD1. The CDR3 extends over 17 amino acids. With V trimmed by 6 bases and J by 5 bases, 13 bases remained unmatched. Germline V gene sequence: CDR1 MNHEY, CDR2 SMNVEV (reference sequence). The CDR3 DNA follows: TGTGCCAGCAGCAAGACAGGGGGCTTCTATAAAGATCAGCCCCAGCATTTT. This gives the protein CASSKTGGFYKDQPQHF.

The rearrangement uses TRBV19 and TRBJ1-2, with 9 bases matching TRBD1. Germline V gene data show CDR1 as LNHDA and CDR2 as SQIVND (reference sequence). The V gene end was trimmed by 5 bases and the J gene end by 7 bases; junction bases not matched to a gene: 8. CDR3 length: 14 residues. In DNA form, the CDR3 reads TGTGCCAGTAGTCAACACAGGGGGCGCAGTGGCTACACCTTC. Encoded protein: CASSQHRGRSGYTF. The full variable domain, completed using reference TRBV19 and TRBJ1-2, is DGGITQSPKYLFRKEGQNVTLSCEQNLNHDAMYWYRQDPGQGLRLIYYSQIVNDFQKGDIAEGYSVSREKKESFPLTVTSAQKNPTAFYLCASSQHRGRSGYTFGSGTRLTVV.